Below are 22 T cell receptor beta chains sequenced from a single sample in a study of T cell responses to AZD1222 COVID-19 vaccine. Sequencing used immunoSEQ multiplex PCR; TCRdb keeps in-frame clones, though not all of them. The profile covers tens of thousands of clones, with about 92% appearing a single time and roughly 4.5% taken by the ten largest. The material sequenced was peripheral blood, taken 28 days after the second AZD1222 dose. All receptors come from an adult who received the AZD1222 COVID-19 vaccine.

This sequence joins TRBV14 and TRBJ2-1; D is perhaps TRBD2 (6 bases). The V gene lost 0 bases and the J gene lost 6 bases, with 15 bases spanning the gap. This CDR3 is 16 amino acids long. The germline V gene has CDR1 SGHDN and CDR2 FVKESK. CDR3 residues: CASSQDPVGGTNEQFF. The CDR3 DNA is TGTGCCAGCAGCCAAGATCCAGTGGGCGGGACCAATGAGCAGTTCTTC.

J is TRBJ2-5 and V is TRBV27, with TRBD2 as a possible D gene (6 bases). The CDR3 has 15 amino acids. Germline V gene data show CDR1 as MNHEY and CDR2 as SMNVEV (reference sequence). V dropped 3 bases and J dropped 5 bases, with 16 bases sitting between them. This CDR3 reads CASSLVAGLGETQYF. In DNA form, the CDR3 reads TGTGCCAGCAGTTTGGTGGCGGGATTGGGGGAGACCCAGTACTTC.

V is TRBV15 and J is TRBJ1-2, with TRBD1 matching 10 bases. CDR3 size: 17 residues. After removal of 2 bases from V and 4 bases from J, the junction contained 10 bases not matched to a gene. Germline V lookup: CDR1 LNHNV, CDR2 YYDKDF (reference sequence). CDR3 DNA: TGTGCCACCAGCAGAACCTCCGGGACAGGGGATTCCTATGGCTACACCTTC. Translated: CATSRTSGTGDSYGYTF. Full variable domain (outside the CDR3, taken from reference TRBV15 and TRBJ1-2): DAMVIQNPRYQVTQFGKPVTLSCSQTLNHNVMYWYQQKSSQAPKLLFHYYDKDFNNEADTPDNFQSRRPNTSFCFLDIRSPGLGDTAMYLCATSRTSGTGDSYGYTFGSGTRLTVV.

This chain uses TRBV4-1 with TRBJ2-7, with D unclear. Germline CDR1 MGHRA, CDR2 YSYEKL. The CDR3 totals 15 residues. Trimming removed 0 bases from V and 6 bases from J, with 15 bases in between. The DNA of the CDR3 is TGCGCCAGCAGCCAAGAGCGGAGACCCGTAGCCGAGCAGTACTTC. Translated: CASSQERRPVAEQYF.

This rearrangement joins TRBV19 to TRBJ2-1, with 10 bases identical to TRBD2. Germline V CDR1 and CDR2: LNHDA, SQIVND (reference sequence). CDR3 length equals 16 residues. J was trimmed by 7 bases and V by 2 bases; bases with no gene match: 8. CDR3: CASSIFPSGSSNEQFF. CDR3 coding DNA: TGTGCCAGTAGTATATTCCCTAGCGGGAGTTCGAATGAGCAGTTCTTC.

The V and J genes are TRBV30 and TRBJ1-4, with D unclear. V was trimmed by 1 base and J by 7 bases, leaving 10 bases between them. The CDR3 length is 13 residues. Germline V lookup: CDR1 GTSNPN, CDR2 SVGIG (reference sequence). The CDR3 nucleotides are TGTGCCTGGAGTGGGGTTGTTCTTGAAAAACTGTTTTTT. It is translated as CAWSGVVLEKLFF.

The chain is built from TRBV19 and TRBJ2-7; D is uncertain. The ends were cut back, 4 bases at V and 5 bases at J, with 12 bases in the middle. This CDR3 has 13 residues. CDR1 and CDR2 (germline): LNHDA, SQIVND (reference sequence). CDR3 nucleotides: TGTGCCAGTAGTAACCTACCCTTGGACGAGCAGTACTTC. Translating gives CASSNLPLDEQYF.

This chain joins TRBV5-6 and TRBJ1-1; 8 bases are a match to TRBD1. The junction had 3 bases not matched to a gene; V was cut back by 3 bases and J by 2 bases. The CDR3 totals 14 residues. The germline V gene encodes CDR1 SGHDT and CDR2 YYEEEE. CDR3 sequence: CASSWGTGNTEAFF. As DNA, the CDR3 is TGTGCCAGCAGCTGGGGGACAGGAAACACTGAAGCTTTCTTT. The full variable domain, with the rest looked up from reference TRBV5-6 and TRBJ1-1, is DAGVTQSPTHLIKTRGQQVTLRCSPKSGHDTVSWYQQALGQGPQFIFQYYEEEERQRGNFPDRFSGHQFPNYSSELNVNALLLGDSALYLCASSWGTGNTEAFFGQGTRLTVV.

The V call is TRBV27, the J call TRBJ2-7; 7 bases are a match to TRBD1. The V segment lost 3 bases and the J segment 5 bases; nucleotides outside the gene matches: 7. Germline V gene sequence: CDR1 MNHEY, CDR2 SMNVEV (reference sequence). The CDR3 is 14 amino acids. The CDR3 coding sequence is TGTGCCAGCAGTTTCACCGGGACAGTCCACGAGCAGTACTTC. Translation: CASSFTGTVHEQYF.

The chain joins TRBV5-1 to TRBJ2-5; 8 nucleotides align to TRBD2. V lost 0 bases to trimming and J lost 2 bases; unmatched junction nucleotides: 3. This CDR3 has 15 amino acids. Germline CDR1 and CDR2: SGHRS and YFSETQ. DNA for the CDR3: TGCGCCAGCAGCTTGGTACTAGCGGCACAAGAGACCCAGTACTTC. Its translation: CASSLVLAAQETQYF.

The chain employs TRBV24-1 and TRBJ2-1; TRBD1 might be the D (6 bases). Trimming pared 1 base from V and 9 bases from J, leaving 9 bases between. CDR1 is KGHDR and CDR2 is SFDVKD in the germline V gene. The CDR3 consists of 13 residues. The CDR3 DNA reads TGTGCCACCAGTGATTTCGTCAGGGGTGAGCAGTTCTTC. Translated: CATSDFVRGEQFF.

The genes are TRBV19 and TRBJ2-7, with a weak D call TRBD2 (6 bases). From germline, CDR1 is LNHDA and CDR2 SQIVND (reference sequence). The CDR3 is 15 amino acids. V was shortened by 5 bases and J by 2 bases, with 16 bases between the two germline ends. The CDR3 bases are TGTGCCAGTAGTCGCAAGGGACTCGAGACCTACGAGCAGTACTTC. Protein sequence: CASSRKGLETYEQYF.

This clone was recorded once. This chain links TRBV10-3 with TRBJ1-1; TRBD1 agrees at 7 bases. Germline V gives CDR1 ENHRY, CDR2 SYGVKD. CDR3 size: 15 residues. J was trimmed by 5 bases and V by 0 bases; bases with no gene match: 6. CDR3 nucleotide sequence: TGTGCCATCAGTGAGTCGGCTCAGGGGGGTACTGAAGCTTTCTTT. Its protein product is CAISESAQGGTEAFF.

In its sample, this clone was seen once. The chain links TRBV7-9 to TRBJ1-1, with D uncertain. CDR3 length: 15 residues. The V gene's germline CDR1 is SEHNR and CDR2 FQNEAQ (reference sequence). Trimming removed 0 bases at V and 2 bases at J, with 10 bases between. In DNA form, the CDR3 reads TGTGCCAGCAGCTTAGCGAGCGGGAGAAACACTGAAGCTTTCTTT. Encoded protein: CASSLASGRNTEAFF. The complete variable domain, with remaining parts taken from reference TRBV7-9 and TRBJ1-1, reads DTGVSQNPRHKITKRGQNVTFRCDPISEHNRLYWYRQTLGQGPEFLTYFQNEAQLEKSRLLSDRFSAERPKGSFSTLEIQRTEQGDSAMYLCASSLASGRNTEAFFGQGTRLTVV.

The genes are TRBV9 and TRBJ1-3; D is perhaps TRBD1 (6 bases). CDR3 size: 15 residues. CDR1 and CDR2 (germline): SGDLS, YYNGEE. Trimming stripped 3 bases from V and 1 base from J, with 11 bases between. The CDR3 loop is CASSGPGVSGNTIYF. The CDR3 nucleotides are TGTGCCAGCAGCGGTCCAGGGGTATCTGGAAACACCATATATTTT.

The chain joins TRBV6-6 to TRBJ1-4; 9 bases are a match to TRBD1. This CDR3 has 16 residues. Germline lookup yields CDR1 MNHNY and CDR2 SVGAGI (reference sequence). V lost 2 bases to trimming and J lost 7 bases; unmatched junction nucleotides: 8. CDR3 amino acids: CASSYGGTGFSEKLFF. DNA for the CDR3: TGTGCCAGCAGTTACGGGGGGACAGGGTTTAGTGAAAAACTGTTTTTT.

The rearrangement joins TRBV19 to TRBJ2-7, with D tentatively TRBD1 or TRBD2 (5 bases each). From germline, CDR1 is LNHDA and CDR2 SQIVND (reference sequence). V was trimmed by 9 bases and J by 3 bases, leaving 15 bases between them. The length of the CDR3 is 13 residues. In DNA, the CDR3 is TGTGCCAGCGCTCCGGGACCGAGCTACGAGCAGTACTTC. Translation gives CASAPGPSYEQYF.

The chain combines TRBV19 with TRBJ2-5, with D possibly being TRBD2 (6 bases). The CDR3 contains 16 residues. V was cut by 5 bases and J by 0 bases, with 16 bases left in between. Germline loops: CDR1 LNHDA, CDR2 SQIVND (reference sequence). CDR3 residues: CASSLRLGGYQETQYF. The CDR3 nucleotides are TGTGCCAGTAGTCTGCGGCTCGGGGGATACCAAGAGACCCAGTACTTC.

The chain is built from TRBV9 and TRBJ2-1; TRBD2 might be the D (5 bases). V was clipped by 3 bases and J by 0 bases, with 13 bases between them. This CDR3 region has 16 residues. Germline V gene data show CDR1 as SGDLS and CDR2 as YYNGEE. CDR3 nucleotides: TGTGCCAGCAGCGGGCCGGCGCTAGCCTCCTACAATGAGCAGTTCTTC. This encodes CASSGPALASYNEQFF. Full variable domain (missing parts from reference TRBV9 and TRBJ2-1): DSGVTQTPKHLITATGQRVTLRCSPRSGDLSVYWYQQSLDQGLQFLIQYYNGEERAKGNILERFSAQQFPDLHSELNLSSLELGDSALYFCASSGPALASYNEQFFGPGTRLTVL.

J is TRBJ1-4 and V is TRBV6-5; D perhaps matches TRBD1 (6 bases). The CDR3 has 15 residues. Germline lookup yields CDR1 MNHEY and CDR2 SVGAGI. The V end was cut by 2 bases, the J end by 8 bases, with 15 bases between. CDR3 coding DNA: TGTGCCAGCAGTTACCTCCTGGCAGGGGAGGAAAAACTGTTTTTT. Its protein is CASSYLLAGEEKLFF.

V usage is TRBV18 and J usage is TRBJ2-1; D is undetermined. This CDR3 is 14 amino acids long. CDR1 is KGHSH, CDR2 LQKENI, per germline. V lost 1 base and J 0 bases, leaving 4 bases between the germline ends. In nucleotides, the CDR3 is TGTGCCAGCTCACCACGGAGCTCCTACAATGAGCAGTTCTTC. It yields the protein CASSPRSSYNEQFF.

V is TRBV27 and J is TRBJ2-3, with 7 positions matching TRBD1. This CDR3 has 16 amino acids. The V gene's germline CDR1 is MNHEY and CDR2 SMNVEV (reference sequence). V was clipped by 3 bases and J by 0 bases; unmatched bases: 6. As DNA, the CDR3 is TGTGCCAGCAGTTTCCTAGGGGGCAGTAGCACAGATACGCAGTATTTT. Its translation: CASSFLGGSSTDTQYF.